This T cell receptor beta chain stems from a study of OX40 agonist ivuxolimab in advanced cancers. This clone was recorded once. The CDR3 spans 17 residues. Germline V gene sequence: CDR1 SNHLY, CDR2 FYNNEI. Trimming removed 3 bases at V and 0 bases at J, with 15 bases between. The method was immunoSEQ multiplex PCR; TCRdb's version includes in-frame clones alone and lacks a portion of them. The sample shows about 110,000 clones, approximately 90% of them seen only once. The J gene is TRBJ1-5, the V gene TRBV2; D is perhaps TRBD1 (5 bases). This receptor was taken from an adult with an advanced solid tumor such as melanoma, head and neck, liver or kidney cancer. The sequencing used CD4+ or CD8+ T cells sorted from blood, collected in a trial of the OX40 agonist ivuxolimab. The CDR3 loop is CASSDFGGGYSNQPQHF. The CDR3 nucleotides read TGTGCCAGCAGTGACTTTGGGGGAGGGTATAGCAATCAGCCCCAGCATTTT.